This passage covers 26 T cell receptor beta chains from one sample sequenced in a study of blood T cell repertoires in COVID-19. The table came from immunoSEQ multiplex PCR; TCRdb's copy has only in-frame clones and leaves some out. This sample has around 92,000 clones, with about 82% found just once. Sample: peripheral blood. These receptor sequences come from a woman in her sixties in a cohort sampled during active or convalescent COVID-19.

This chain links TRBV28 with TRBJ1-2; weak D call: TRBD1 (5 bases). CDR1 MDHEN and CDR2 SYDVKM come from the germline V gene. The V end lost 8 bases, the J end lost 4 bases, and 14 bases lay between the germline ends. The CDR3 sequence is 13 residues long. CDR3 sequence (DNA): TGTGCCAGCGGATCGGAGGGGAGCTATGGCTACACCTTC. Its translation is CASGSEGSYGYTF.

The gene calls are TRBV7-3 and TRBJ2-2; D call uncertain. This CDR3 is built from 14 residues. CDR1 and CDR2 (germline): SGHTA, FQGTGA. V dropped 5 bases and J dropped 1 base, with 8 bases sitting between them. The chain's CDR3 is CASSPPGNTGELFF. The CDR3 bases are TGTGCCAGCAGCCCGCCGGGGAACACCGGGGAGCTGTTTTTT. The full variable domain, with the rest looked up from reference TRBV7-3 and TRBJ2-2, is GAGVSQTPSNKVTEKGKYVELRCDPISGHTALYWYRQSLGQGPEFLIYFQGTGAADDSGLPNDRFFAVRPEGSVSTLKIQRTERGDSAVYLCASSPPGNTGELFFGEGSRLTVL.

This clone was counted a single time. The V and J genes are TRBV9 and TRBJ1-1; TRBD1 is a possible D gene (6 bases). The ends were cut back, 2 bases at V and 8 bases at J, with 16 bases in the middle. Germline V gives CDR1 SGDLS, CDR2 YYNGEE. The CDR3 extends over 14 amino acids. The chain's CDR3 is CASSVGGPLGEAFF. CDR3 bases: TGTGCCAGCAGCGTCGGGGGGCCTCTGGGGGAAGCTTTCTTT.

This chain links TRBV18 with TRBJ1-1; 10 bases agree with TRBD1. The CDR3 is made up of 16 amino acids. Losses at the gene ends were 0 bases for V and 0 bases for J; bases not matched to a gene: 1. Germline V gene lookup returns CDR1 KGHSH and CDR2 LQKENI. For the CDR3, the DNA is TGTGCCAGCTCACCACCGGGACAGGGGATGAACACTGAAGCTTTCTTT. It specifies CASSPPGQGMNTEAFF.

This chain connects TRBV28 to TRBJ2-1; tentatively, D is TRBD1 (6 bases). The germline V gene encodes CDR1 MDHEN and CDR2 SYDVKM. This CDR3 is 14 amino acids long. V shed 2 bases and J shed 8 bases, with 13 bases lying between them. CDR3 coding DNA: TGTGCCAGCAGTTTACGTCAGGGGTGGCATGAGCAGTTCTTC. Translation: CASSLRQGWHEQFF.

The chain is built from TRBV5-5 and TRBJ1-1, with D possibly being TRBD1 (6 bases). Germline V gene sequence: CDR1 SGHKS, CDR2 YYEKEE (reference sequence). This CDR3 region has 15 residues. Trimming shortened V by 0 bases and J by 0 bases, and 9 bases separated the two germline ends. The CDR3 is CASSLGTALNTEAFF. CDR3 nucleotide sequence: TGTGCCAGCAGCTTGGGGACAGCATTGAACACTGAAGCTTTCTTT.

The chain has TRBV5-1 and TRBJ2-2; D remains ambiguous. CDR3 length equals 15 residues. Trimming cost V 0 bases and J 6 bases, with 12 bases left between them. Per germline, CDR1 SGHRS and CDR2 YFSETQ. The CDR3 DNA sequence: TGCGCCAGCAGCTTGGATCAGGTTAGGTCCGGGGAGCTGTTTTTT. Protein product: CASSLDQVRSGELFF.

V gene TRBV11-1 combines with J gene TRBJ2-5; the match to TRBD2 covers 7 bases. V dropped 6 bases and J dropped 2; count of bases not matched to a gene: 6. Germline V gene data show CDR1 as SGHAT and CDR2 as FQDESV (reference sequence). This CDR3 comprises 14 residues. The CDR3 reads CASSSTGGQETQYF. The CDR3 DNA reads TGTGCCAGCAGTTCGACCGGGGGGCAAGAGACCCAGTACTTC.

The chain employs TRBV6-5 and TRBJ2-3; TRBD1 matches at 9 bases. Trimming removed 6 bases from V and 2 bases from J; junction bases left unmatched: 6. Germline CDR1 MNHEY, CDR2 SVGAGI. This CDR3 has 15 residues. The chain's CDR3 is CASSSDRGYTDTQYF. As DNA, the CDR3 is TGTGCCAGCAGCTCGGACAGGGGCTACACAGATACGCAGTATTTT.

The J gene is TRBJ1-1, the V gene TRBV28; no clear D. This CDR3 spans 13 amino acids. Germline V CDR1 and CDR2: MDHEN, SYDVKM. V lost 6 bases, J lost 11 bases, and 19 bases lay in between. The CDR3 is CASSRYKSGSAFF. For the CDR3, the DNA is TGTGCCAGCAGCCGCTACAAATCGGGTTCGGCTTTCTTT. The full variable domain, with the rest looked up from reference TRBV28 and TRBJ1-1, is DVKVTQSSRYLVKRTGEKVFLECVQDMDHENMFWYRQDPGLGLRLIYFSYDVKMKEKGDIPEGYSVSREKKERFSLILESASTNQTSMYLCASSRYKSGSAFFGQGTRLTVV.

The rearrangement links TRBV3-1 (or the pseudogene TRBV3-2) to TRBJ2-1; D is undetermined. Germline V gene lookup returns CDR1 LGHDT and CDR2 YNNKEL (reference sequence). The CDR3 extends over 14 amino acids. Trimming removed 0 bases from V and 8 bases from J, with 11 bases in between. This chain's CDR3 is CASSQEGSRYEQFF. For the CDR3, the DNA is TGTGCCAGCAGCCAAGAGGGCTCCAGGTATGAGCAGTTCTTC.

This clone was counted at least ten times. The chain employs TRBV5-4 and TRBJ2-6; D gene uncertain. The CDR3 is 15 amino acids. In germline, CDR1 is SGHNT, CDR2 YYREEE (reference sequence). Between the trimmed V and J ends, which lost 0 bases and 1 base, there was a span of 5 bases. The CDR3 here is CASSLDSSGANVLTF. CDR3 nucleotides: TGTGCCAGCAGCTTGGACTCGTCTGGGGCCAACGTCCTGACTTTC.

The chain is built from TRBV3-1 (or the pseudogene TRBV3-2) and TRBJ2-5, with 11 positions matching TRBD2. Trimming cost V 3 bases and J 4 bases; bases outside gene matches: 7. CDR1 is LGHDT, CDR2 YNNKEL, per germline (reference sequence). This CDR3 is built from 16 residues. The CDR3 DNA sequence: TGTGCCAGCAGCCACCTTAGCGGGAGGGGGCGAGAGACCCAGTACTTC. Translating gives CASSHLSGRGRETQYF.

The chain recombines TRBV3-1 (or the pseudogene TRBV3-2) with TRBJ2-1, with TRBD2 matching over 10 bases. V was pared by 4 bases and J by 3 bases, with 3 bases of the junction left unmatched. This CDR3 has 15 residues. Looked up from germline, CDR1 is LGHDT and CDR2 is YNNKEL (reference sequence). The CDR3 here is CASSRSSGGYNEQFF. CDR3 nucleotides: TGTGCCAGCAGCCGGTCTAGCGGGGGCTACAATGAGCAGTTCTTC.

The chain uses TRBV3-1 (or the pseudogene TRBV3-2) and TRBJ1-1; tentatively, D is TRBD1 (5 bases). The CDR3 spans 14 residues. The germline V and J ends were trimmed by 7 bases and 4 bases, with 16 bases remaining between them. CDR1 LGHDT and CDR2 YNNKEL come from the germline V gene (reference sequence). The CDR3 sequence: CASTWTSRGTEAFF. The CDR3 nucleotides are TGTGCCAGCACCTGGACATCAAGAGGCACTGAAGCTTTCTTT.

The chain couples TRBV6-5 to TRBJ2-7, with TRBD2 matching over 9 bases. V gave up 6 bases and J gave up 3 bases; unmatched junction bases: 9. The CDR3 loop spans 15 amino acids. The germline gives CDR1 MNHEY, CDR2 SVGAGI. The CDR3 region has the DNA TGTGCCAGCAGAAAAAAGCGGGGGGCCAACTACGAGCAGTACTTC. This gives the protein CASRKKRGANYEQYF.

This clone was recorded only once. The J gene is TRBJ2-3, the V gene TRBV19; 10 bases align to TRBD2. This CDR3 is built from 14 residues. Germline V gene lookup returns CDR1 LNHDA and CDR2 SQIVND (reference sequence). V shed 10 bases and J 6 bases; nucleotides not matched to a gene: 10. In DNA form, the CDR3 reads TGTGCCACCGGAGCGGGAGGGCCTGCCGATACGCAGTATTTT. This codes for CATGAGGPADTQYF.

V and J are TRBV5-6 and TRBJ1-6, with 7 bases matching TRBD1. The CDR3 runs 14 residues. Germline V lookup: CDR1 SGHDT, CDR2 YYEEEE. The trim removed 5 bases at V and 9 bases at J, leaving 8 bases unmatched. CDR3 DNA: TGTGCCAGCAGGGACACAGGGGATCGTTCACCCCTCCACTTT. Encoded protein: CASRDTGDRSPLHF.

This chain connects TRBV10-3 to TRBJ1-1; D remains ambiguous. Germline V gives CDR1 ENHRY, CDR2 SYGVKD. This CDR3 has 13 residues. V dropped 4 bases and J dropped 0 bases, with 6 bases sitting between them. CDR3 DNA sequence: TGTGCCATCAGTGTGAGGGTGAACACTGAAGCTTTCTTT. This encodes CAISVRVNTEAFF.

The rearrangement uses TRBV5-4 and TRBJ2-3; D not resolved. CDR3 length equals 16 residues. CDR1 is SGHNT and CDR2 is YYREEE in the germline V gene (reference sequence). V was trimmed by 0 bases and J by 1 base, leaving 12 bases between them. CDR3 bases: TGTGCCAGCAGCTTGGGGGCAGCCAGAGGCACAGATACGCAGTATTTT. Its translation is CASSLGAARGTDTQYF. Based on the CDR3 plus reference TRBV5-4 and TRBJ2-3, the full variable domain is ETGVTQSPTHLIKTRGQQVTLRCSSQSGHNTVSWYQQALGQGPQFIFQYYREEENGRGNFPPRFSGLQFPNYSSELNVNALELDDSALYLCASSLGAARGTDTQYFGPGTRLTVL.

This clone was observed a single time. V gene TRBV6-5 combines with J gene TRBJ2-5, with a possible D match to TRBD2 (5 bases). The V end lost 0 bases, the J end lost 2 bases, and 13 bases lay between the germline ends. CDR3 length: 16 amino acids. Germline V gene data show CDR1 as MNHEY and CDR2 as SVGAGI. DNA of the CDR3: TGTGCCAGCAGTTACTCGGCGGGCTGGAGTCAAGAGACCCAGTACTTC. Protein product: CASSYSAGWSQETQYF.

V gene TRBV28 combines with J gene TRBJ2-3; 16 positions agree with TRBD2. V lost 6 bases, J lost 5 bases, and 5 bases stayed unmatched. The CDR3 has 16 amino acids. Germline-derived CDR1 and CDR2 are MDHEN and SYDVKM. The CDR3 nucleotides are TGTGCCAGCAGGGGGACTAGCGGGAGGGCGAGAGATACGCAGTATTTT. This codes for CASRGTSGRARDTQYF.

V is TRBV18 and J is TRBJ1-3; D remains unclear. This CDR3 has 19 residues. Trimming cost V 2 bases and J 0 bases, with 20 bases left between them. Germline V gene data show CDR1 as KGHSH and CDR2 as LQKENI. CDR3 DNA sequence: TGTGCCAGCTCACCAAAAGATATGGGCCAGAGCTACTCTGGAAACACCATATATTTT. Residues: CASSPKDMGQSYSGNTIYF.

This clone appeared a few times. The chain recombines TRBV19 with TRBJ2-7, with a weak D call TRBD1 (6 bases). The germline V gene encodes CDR1 LNHDA and CDR2 SQIVND (reference sequence). CDR3 length: 14 amino acids. V dropped 1 base and J dropped 2 bases, with 9 bases sitting between them. In DNA form, the CDR3 reads TGTGCCAGTAGTATAGCAGGGGCCACCTACGAGCAGTACTTC. Translation gives CASSIAGATYEQYF.

V gene TRBV15 combines with J gene TRBJ2-2; no firm D call. Between the trimmed V and J ends, which lost 3 bases and 7 bases, there was a span of 12 bases. The CDR3 covers 14 residues. Germline lookup yields CDR1 LNHNV and CDR2 YYDKDF (reference sequence). CDR3 coding DNA: TGTGCCACCAGCAGGGTCGTAGTTGACGGGGAGCTGTTTTTT. This gives the protein CATSRVVVDGELFF.

The chain is built from TRBV30 and TRBJ2-3, with 10 bases lining up with TRBD2. V lost 5 bases, J lost 4 bases, and 6 bases stayed unmatched. This CDR3 has 14 residues. The germline V gene has CDR1 GTSNPN and CDR2 SVGIG (reference sequence). The DNA of the CDR3 is TGTGCCTGGGGATCTAGCGGGGGATCAGATACGCAGTATTTT. The encoded protein is CAWGSSGGSDTQYF.